Listed below are T cell receptor beta chains from one sample, sequenced in a study of Ad26.COV2.S vaccination and SARS-CoV-2 variants. The data were produced by immunoSEQ multiplex PCR, yet TCRdb's version contains in-frame clones alone and is incomplete. The sample shows 300,000 to 350,000 clones, about 86% of them seen only once. Sequences were derived from peripheral blood, sampled in a trial of Ad26.COV2.S vaccine versus placebo. The receptors derive from a person aged 18-60 years who received the Ad26.COV2.S COVID-19 vaccine or a placebo. Each CDR3 is given with its conserved first and last residue. Fields, in order: clone size, J gene, V gene, D gene, CDR3 DNA, CDR3 protein. The D gene is left open where the match is weak. Only some rows state a clone size, as once, few, many or a class for expanded clones.

few TRBJ1-5 TRBV4-1 TRBD1 TGCGCCAGCAGCCCCGGACAGGGCTATAGCAATCAGCCCCAGCATTTT CASSPGQGYSNQPQHF
NA TRBJ1-6 TRBV7-9 TRBD1 TGTGCCAGCAGCTTTCAGGGGGGATCACCCCTCCACTTT CASSFQGGSPLHF
NA TRBJ1-5 TRBV7-8 NA TGTGCCAGCAGCTTAACTCAGGGCTCGAAGAATAGCAATCAGCCCCAGCATTTT CASSLTQGSKNSNQPQHF
few TRBJ1-5 TRBV30 TRBD1 TGTGCCTGGACTGAACAGGGGAATCAGCCCCAGCATTTT CAWTEQGNQPQHF
NA TRBJ2-2 TRBV2 NA TGTGCCAGCAGTAAAGAGAACACCGGGGAGCTGTTTTTT CASSKENTGELFF
few TRBJ1-6 TRBV5-1 TRBD1 TGCGCCAGCAGCCCTCGACAGGGAGATTATAATTCACCCCTCCACTTT CASSPRQGDYNSPLHF
NA TRBJ1-1 TRBV6-1 NA TGTGCCAGCAGTGAGATAGCCAGGAACACTGAAGCTTTCTTT CASSEIARNTEAFF
NA TRBJ1-2 TRBV5-1 NA TGCGCCAGCAGCCCCACTTGGGGGGCCTCCTATGGCTACACCTTC CASSPTWGASYGYTF
NA TRBJ1-2 TRBV11-1 NA TGTGCCAGCAGCTCCCCGGCAGGCACGGACTATGGCTACACCTTC CASSSPAGTDYGYTF
NA TRBJ2-7 TRBV5-1 NA TGCGCCAGCAGCTTGGACCACCGATACGAGCAGTACTTC CASSLDHRYEQYF
once TRBJ1-3 TRBV11-2 NA TGTGCCAGCAGCTTAGATCTGGAGAGGGGAAACACCATATATTTT CASSLDLERGNTIYF
NA TRBJ2-5 TRBV7-7 TRBD1 TGTGCCAGCAGCTTAGAAAGGGACAGTTGGGAGACCCAGTACTTC CASSLERDSWETQYF
NA TRBJ2-3 TRBV3-1/TRBV3-2 NA TGTGCCAGCAGCCAAGATGGGAATACGCAGTATTTT CASSQDGNTQYF
NA TRBJ1-1 TRBV11-2 TRBD1 TGTGCCAGCAGCACCCGTCCCGGACAGGACACTGAAGCTTTCTTT CASSTRPGQDTEAFF
NA TRBJ1-1 TRBV7-2 NA TGTGCCAGCAGCCCGAACAGGGCCTCGGGCACTGAAGCTTTCTTT CASSPNRASGTEAFF
NA TRBJ2-6 TRBV5-1 NA TGCGCCAGCAGCTTGCAGGGGAGGGCCAACGTCCTGACTTTC CASSLQGRANVLTF
NA TRBJ1-2 TRBV5-1 TRBD1 TGCGCCAGCAGCTTAGAACAGGGGGCTGGCTACACCTTC CASSLEQGAGYTF
NA TRBJ1-4 TRBV5-1 TRBD1 TGCGCCAGCAGCTTGGTAGCAGGGGGTGGCGAAAAACTGTTTTTT CASSLVAGGGEKLFF
NA TRBJ1-4 TRBV5-4 NA TGTGCCAGCAGCCGGGCGAATGAAAAACTGTTTTTT CASSRANEKLFF
NA TRBJ2-2 TRBV6-2/TRBV6-3 NA TGTGCCAGCACCCCCTCGCCCGCCGGCACGACTGGGGAGCTGTTTTTT CASTPSPAGTTGELFF
NA TRBJ1-3 TRBV5-4 TRBD1 TGTGCCAGCAGCTTGGGTGGGACAGTCTCTGGAAACACCATATATTTT CASSLGGTVSGNTIYF
NA TRBJ1-5 TRBV5-8 TRBD1 TGTGCCAGCAGCTTGTCTACAGGGGTTCAGCCCCAGCATTTT CASSLSTGVQPQHF
NA TRBJ1-6 TRBV5-4 NA TGTGCCAGCAGCTTGGAAGGGGGTCGTTCACCCCTCCACTTT CASSLEGGRSPLHF
NA TRBJ1-6 TRBV7-9 NA TGTGCCAGCAGCTTTGGACAGAATAATTCACCCCTCCACTTT CASSFGQNNSPLHF
NA TRBJ2-3 TRBV29-1 TRBD2 TGCAGCGCCCAACCTAGCGGGGGAAGCACAGATACGCAGTATTTT CSAQPSGGSTDTQYF
NA TRBJ1-5 TRBV7-9 NA TGTGCCAGCAGAGATCAGGCTCAGCCCCAGCATTTT CASRDQAQPQHF
NA TRBJ1-5 TRBV7-9 NA TGTGCCAGCAGCTCCTCGCTAGTGTTTCAGCCCCAGCATTTT CASSSSLVFQPQHF
NA TRBJ2-7 TRBV15 NA TGTGCCACCAGCAGAGAGCAGACCAACTACGAGCAGTACTTC CATSREQTNYEQYF
NA TRBJ2-3 TRBV5-3 NA TGTGCCAGAAGCTTACCCCGGGACGTTACTAGCACAGATACGCAGTATTTT CARSLPRDVTSTDTQYF
NA TRBJ1-1 TRBV9 NA TGTGCCAGCAGCGTAGGATCCGGCATAGAAGCTTTCTTT CASSVGSGIEAFF
few TRBJ2-1 TRBV7-8 TRBD2 TGTGCCAGCAGCTTACCAAGGACTAGCGGGGGGGCCGGTGAGCAGTTCTTC CASSLPRTSGGAGEQFF
NA TRBJ1-1 TRBV19 TRBD1 TGTGCCAGTAAGACGGTGACAGGGCGAATCACTGAAGCTTTCTTT CASKTVTGRITEAFF
NA TRBJ1-2 TRBV4-3 TRBD1 TGCGCCAGCAGCCAAGATCACAGGGGCCCTTATGGCTACACCTTC CASSQDHRGPYGYTF
once TRBJ2-5 TRBV5-6 TRBD2 TGTGCCAGCAGCCTGCGACTAGCTCTGGAGACCCAGTACTTC CASSLRLALETQYF